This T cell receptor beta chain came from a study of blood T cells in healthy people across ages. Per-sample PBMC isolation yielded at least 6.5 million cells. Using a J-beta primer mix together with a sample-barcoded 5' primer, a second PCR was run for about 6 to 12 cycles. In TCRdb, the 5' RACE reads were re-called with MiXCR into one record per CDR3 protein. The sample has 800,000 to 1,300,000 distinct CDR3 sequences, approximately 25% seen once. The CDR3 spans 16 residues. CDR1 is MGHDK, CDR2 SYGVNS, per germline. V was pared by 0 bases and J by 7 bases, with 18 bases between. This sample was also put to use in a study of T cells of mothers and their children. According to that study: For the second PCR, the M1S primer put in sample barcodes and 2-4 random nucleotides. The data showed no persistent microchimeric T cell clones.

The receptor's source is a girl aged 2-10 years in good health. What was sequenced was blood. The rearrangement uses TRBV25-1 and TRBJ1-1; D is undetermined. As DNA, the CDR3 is TGTGCCAGCAGTGAATATCTGGACGGATGCCCATTTGAAGCTTTCTTT. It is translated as CASSEYLDGCPFEAFF.